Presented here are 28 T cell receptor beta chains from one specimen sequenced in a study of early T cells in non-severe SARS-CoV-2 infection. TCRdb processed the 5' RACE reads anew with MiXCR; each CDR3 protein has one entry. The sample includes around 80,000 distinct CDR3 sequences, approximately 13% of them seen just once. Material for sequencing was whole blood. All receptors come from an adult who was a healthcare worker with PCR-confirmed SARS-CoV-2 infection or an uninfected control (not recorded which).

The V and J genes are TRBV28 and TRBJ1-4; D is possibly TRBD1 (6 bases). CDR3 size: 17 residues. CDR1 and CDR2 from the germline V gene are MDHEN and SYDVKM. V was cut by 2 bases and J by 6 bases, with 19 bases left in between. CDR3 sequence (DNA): TGTGCCAGCAGTTTAGATCCCACAGGGTGGTCGTATGAAAAACTGTTTTTT. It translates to CASSLDPTGWSYEKLFF.

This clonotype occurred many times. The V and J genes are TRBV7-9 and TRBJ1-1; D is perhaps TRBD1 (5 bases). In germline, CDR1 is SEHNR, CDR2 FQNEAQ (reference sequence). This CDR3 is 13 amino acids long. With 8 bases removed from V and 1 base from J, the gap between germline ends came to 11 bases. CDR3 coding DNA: TGTGCCAGCTCTCACACAGGGAACACTGAAGCTTTCTTT. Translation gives CASSHTGNTEAFF.

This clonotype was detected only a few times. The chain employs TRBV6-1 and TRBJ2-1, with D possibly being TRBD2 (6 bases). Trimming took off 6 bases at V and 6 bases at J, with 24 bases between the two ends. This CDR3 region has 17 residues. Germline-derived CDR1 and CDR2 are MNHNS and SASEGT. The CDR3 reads CASSIISPAAGRNEQFF. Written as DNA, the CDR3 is TGTGCCAGCAGCATTATCTCCCCGGCCGCGGGGCGCAATGAGCAGTTCTTC.

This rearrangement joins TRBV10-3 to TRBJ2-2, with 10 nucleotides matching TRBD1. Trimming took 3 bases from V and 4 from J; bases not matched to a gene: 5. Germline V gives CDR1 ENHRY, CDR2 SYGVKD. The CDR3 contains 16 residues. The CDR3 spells CAISELRQGATGELFF. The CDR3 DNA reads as TGTGCCATCAGTGAACTGAGACAGGGGGCCACCGGGGAGCTGTTTTTT.

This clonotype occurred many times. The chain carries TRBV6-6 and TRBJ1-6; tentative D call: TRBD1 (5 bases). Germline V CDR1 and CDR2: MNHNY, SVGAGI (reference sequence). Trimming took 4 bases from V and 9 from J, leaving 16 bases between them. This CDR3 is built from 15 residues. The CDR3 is CASSWTDGRGSPLHF. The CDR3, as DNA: TGTGCCAGCAGTTGGACCGACGGGAGGGGTTCACCCCTCCACTTT.

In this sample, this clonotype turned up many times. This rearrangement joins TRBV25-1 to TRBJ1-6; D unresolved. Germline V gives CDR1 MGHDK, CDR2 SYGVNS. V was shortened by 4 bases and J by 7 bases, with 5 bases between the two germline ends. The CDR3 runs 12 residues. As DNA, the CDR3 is TGTGCCAGCAGTGCCAGGAATTCACCCCTCCACTTT. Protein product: CASSARNSPLHF.

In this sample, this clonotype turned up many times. DNA of the CDR3: TGTGCCAGCAGTGTCCGACAGGGCAATCCGAGCTACACCTTC. This gives the protein CASSVRQGNPSYTF. The rearrangement links TRBV12-3 or TRBV12-4 to TRBJ1-2; the match to TRBD1 covers 7 bases. The CDR3 contains 14 residues. The trim removed 5 bases at V and 9 bases at J, leaving 12 bases unmatched.

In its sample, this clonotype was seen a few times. This chain's CDR3 is CSVATGGNTEAFF. The DNA of the CDR3 is TGCAGCGTTGCGACAGGGGGGAACACTGAAGCTTTCTTT. The chain recombines TRBV29-1 with TRBJ1-1; 9 bases match TRBD1. The CDR3 loop spans 13 amino acids. J was trimmed by 1 base and V by 4 bases; bases with no gene match: 1. The germline CDR1 and CDR2 sequences are SQVTM and ANQGSEA.

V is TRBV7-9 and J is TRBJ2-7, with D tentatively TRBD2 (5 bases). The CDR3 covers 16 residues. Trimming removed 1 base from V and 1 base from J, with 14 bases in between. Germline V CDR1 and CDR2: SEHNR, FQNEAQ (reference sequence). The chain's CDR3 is CASSLGTWEKSYEQYF. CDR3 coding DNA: TGTGCCAGCAGCTTAGGAACATGGGAGAAGTCCTACGAGCAGTACTTC. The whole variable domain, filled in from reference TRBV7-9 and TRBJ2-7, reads DTGVSQNPRHKITKRGQNVTFRCDPISEHNRLYWYRQTLGQGPEFLTYFQNEAQLEKSRLLSDRFSAERPKGSFSTLEIQRTEQGDSAMYLCASSLGTWEKSYEQYFGPGTRLTVT.

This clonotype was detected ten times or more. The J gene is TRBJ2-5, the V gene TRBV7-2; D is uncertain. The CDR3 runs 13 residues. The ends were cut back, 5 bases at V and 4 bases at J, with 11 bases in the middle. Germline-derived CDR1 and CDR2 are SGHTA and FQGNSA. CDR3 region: CASSPSLLETQYF. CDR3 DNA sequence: TGTGCCAGCAGCCCATCCCTGTTAGAGACCCAGTACTTC. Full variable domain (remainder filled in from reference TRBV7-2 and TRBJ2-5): GAGVSQSPSNKVTEKGKDVELRCDPISGHTALYWYRQSLGQGLEFLIYFQGNSAPDKSGLPSDRFSAERTGGSVSTLTIQRTQQEDSAVYLCASSPSLLETQYFGPGTRLLVL.

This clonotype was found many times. This CDR3 reads CASSSSPIRNTIYF. CDR3 bases: TGTGCCAGCAGCTCAAGCCCGATCCGGAACACCATATATTTT. The V call is TRBV7-8, the J call TRBJ1-3; D is uncertain. The CDR3 consists of 14 residues. The germline gives CDR1 SGHVS, CDR2 FQNEAQ. V was clipped by 4 bases and J by 7 bases, with 14 bases between them.

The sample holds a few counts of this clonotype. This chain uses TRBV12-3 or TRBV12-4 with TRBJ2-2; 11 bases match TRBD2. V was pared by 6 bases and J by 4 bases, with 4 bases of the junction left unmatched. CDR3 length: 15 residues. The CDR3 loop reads CASSNSGRVTGELFF. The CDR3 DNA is TGTGCCAGCAGCAATAGCGGGAGGGTCACCGGGGAGCTGTTTTTT.

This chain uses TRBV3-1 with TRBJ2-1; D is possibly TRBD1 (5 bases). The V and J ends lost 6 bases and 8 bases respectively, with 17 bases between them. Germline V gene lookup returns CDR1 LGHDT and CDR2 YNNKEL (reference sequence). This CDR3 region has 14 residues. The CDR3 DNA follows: TGTGCCAGCAGGGTTTCGACAGTAAGCGATGAGCAGTTCTTC. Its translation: CASRVSTVSDEQFF.

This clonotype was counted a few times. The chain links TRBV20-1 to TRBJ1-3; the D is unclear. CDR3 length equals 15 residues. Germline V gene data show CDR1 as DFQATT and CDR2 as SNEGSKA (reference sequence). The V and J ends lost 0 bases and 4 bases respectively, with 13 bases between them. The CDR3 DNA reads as TGCAGTGCTAGAGATGGTGGGGAACCCGGAAACACCATATATTTT. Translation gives CSARDGGEPGNTIYF.

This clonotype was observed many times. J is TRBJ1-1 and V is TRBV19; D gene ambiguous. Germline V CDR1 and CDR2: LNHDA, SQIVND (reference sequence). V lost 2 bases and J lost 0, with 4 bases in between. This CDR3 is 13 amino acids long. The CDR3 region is CASSIHVNTEAFF. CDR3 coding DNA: TGTGCCAGTAGTATACACGTGAACACTGAAGCTTTCTTT.

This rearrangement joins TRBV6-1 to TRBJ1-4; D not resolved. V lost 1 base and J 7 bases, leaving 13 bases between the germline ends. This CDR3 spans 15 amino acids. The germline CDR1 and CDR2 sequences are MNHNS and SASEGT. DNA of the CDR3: TGTGCCAGCAGTGAAGGCGTCCCCCGAACTGAAAAACTGTTTTTT. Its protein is CASSEGVPRTEKLFF.

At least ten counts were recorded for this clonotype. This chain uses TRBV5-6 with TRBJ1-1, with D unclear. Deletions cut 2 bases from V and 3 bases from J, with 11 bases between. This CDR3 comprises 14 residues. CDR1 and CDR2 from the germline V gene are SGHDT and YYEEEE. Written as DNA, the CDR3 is TGTGCCAGCAGCTTTCGAAAGTTGTACACTGAAGCTTTCTTT. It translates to CASSFRKLYTEAFF. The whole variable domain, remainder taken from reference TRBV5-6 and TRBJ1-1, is DAGVTQSPTHLIKTRGQQVTLRCSPKSGHDTVSWYQQALGQGPQFIFQYYEEEERQRGNFPDRFSGHQFPNYSSELNVNALLLGDSALYLCASSFRKLYTEAFFGQGTRLTVV.

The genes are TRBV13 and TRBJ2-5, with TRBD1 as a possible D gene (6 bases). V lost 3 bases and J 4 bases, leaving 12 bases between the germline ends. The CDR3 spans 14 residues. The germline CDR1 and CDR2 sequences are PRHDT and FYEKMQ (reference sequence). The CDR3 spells CASSFPTGPETQYF. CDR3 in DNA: TGTGCCAGCAGCTTTCCTACAGGGCCAGAGACCCAGTACTTC.

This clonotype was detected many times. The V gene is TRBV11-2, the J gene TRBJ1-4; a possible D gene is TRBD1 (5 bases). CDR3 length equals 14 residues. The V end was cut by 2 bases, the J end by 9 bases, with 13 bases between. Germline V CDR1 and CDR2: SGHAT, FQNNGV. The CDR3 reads CASSLQGSSQKLFF. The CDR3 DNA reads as TGTGCCAGCAGCTTACAGGGATCATCACAAAAACTGTTTTTT.

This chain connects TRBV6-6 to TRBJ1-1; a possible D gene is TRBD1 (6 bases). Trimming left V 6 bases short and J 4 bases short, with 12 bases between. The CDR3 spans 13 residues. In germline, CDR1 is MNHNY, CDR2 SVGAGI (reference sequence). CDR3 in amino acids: CASSQQGSTEAFF. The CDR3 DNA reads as TGTGCCAGCAGCCAACAGGGTTCCACTGAAGCTTTCTTT.

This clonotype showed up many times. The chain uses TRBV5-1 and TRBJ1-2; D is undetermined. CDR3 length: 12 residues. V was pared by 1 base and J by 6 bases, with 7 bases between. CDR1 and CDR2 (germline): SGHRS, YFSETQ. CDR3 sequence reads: CASSLTKDGYTF. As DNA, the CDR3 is TGCGCCAGCAGCTTGACTAAAGATGGCTACACCTTC. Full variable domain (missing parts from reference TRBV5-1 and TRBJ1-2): KAGVTQTPRYLIKTRGQQVTLSCSPISGHRSVSWYQQTPGQGLQFLFEYFSETQRNKGNFPGRFSGRQFSNSRSEMNVSTLELGDSALYLCASSLTKDGYTFGSGTRLTVV.

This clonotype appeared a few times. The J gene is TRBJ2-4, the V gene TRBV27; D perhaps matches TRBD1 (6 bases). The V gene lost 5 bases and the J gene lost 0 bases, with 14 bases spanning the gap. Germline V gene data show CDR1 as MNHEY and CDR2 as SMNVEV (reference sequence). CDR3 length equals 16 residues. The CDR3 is CASSDTGTLAKNIQYF. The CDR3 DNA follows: TGTGCCAGCAGTGACACCGGGACACTAGCCAAAAACATTCAGTACTTC.

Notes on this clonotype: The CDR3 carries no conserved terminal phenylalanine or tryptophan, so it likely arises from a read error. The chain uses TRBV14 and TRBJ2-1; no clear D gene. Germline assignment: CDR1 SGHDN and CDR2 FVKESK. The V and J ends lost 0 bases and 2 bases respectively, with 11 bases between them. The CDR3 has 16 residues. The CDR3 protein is CASSQERRRPYNEQFL. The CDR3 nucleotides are TGTGCCAGCAGCCAAGAGAGGCGGCGGCCCTACAATGAGCAGTTCCTC.

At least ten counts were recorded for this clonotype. The CDR3 bases are TGCGCCAGCAGCTTCGGAAACAACAATGAGCAGTTCTTC. Its protein is CASSFGNNNEQFF. The rearrangement joins TRBV5-1 to TRBJ2-1; D is unclear. The CDR3 runs to 13 residues. Trimming took off 2 bases at V and 5 bases at J, with 8 bases between the two ends. Germline V gene lookup returns CDR1 SGHRS and CDR2 YFSETQ.

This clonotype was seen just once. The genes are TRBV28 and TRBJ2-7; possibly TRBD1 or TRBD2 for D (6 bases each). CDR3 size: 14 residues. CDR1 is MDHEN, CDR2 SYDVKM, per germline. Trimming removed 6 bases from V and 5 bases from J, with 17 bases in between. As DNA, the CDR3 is TGTGCCAGCAGCCCTCGGACAGCGGGTCACGAGCAGTACTTC. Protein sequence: CASSPRTAGHEQYF.

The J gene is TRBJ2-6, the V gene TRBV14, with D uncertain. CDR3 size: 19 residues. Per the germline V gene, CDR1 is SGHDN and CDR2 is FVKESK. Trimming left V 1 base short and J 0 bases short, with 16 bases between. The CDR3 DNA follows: TGTGCCAGCAGCCAAGTGTCTGGGCCTCAACTCTCTGGGGCCAACGTCCTGACTTTC. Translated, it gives CASSQVSGPQLSGANVLTF.

CDR3 in DNA: TGTGCCACTGCAGGGGGACATAGCAATCAGCCCCAGCATTTT. Its protein is CATAGGHSNQPQHF. This chain links TRBV10-3 with TRBJ1-5; 7 bases are shared with TRBD1. Germline CDR1 and CDR2: ENHRY and SYGVKD. Trimming at V came to 10 bases and at J to 0 bases, leaving 6 bases not matched to a gene. The CDR3 runs 14 residues.

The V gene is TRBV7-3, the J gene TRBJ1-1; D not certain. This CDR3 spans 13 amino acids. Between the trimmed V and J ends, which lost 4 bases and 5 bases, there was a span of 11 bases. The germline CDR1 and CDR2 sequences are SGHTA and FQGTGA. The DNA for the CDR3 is TGTGCCAGCAGCTCCAATCGATGGACTGAAGCTTTCTTT. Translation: CASSSNRWTEAFF.